A single sample is the source of the 10 T cell receptor beta chains below, sequenced in a study of STAT5B mutations in CD4+ large granular lymphocyte leukemia. Clones were read by immunoSEQ multiplex PCR, and TCRdb kept only the in-frame ones, dropping some. The sample has about 33,000 clones; approximately 81% are singletons. Sample: CD4+ T cells from blood buffy coats. The source of these receptors is a human donor in good health.

The chain links TRBV10-3 to TRBJ1-2, with 11 bases identical to TRBD1. The CDR3 runs to 16 residues. Germline CDR1 ENHRY, CDR2 SYGVKD. V lost 7 bases and J lost 6; bases outside the gene matches: 13. CDR3: CAITPDRGRPPNGYTF. The CDR3 DNA is TGTGCCATCACCCCGGACAGGGGGCGACCTCCCAATGGCTACACCTTC.

The chain has TRBV9 and TRBJ2-7; D may match TRBD1 or TRBD2 (6 bases each). Germline CDR1 is SGDLS and CDR2 is YYNGEE. This CDR3 contains 15 residues. V lost 0 bases and J lost 2, with 12 bases in between. CDR3: CASSVGGADPYEQYF. The DNA of the CDR3 is TGTGCCAGCAGCGTAGGGGGGGCGGACCCCTACGAGCAGTACTTC. The whole variable domain, filled in from reference TRBV9 and TRBJ2-7, reads DSGVTQTPKHLITATGQRVTLRCSPRSGDLSVYWYQQSLDQGLQFLIQYYNGEERAKGNILERFSAQQFPDLHSELNLSSLELGDSALYFCASSVGGADPYEQYFGPGTRLTVT.

The chain links TRBV6-5 to TRBJ2-1; a weak D match, TRBD2 (6 bases). This CDR3 is 15 amino acids long. Germline V lookup: CDR1 MNHEY, CDR2 SVGAGI. Trimming left V 0 bases short and J 1 base short, with 7 bases between. The CDR3 sequence is CASSYSAGSYNEQFF. The CDR3 region has the DNA TGTGCCAGCAGTTACTCTGCGGGGTCCTACAATGAGCAGTTCTTC.

V and J are TRBV7-9 and TRBJ2-2, with D unclear. The CDR3 spans 15 residues. The V gene lost 0 bases and the J gene lost 0 bases, with 5 bases spanning the gap. Germline V gives CDR1 SEHNR, CDR2 FQNEAQ (reference sequence). This chain's CDR3 is CASSLAGTNTGELFF. The DNA for the CDR3 is TGTGCCAGCAGCTTAGCAGGGACGAACACCGGGGAGCTGTTTTTT.

The chain recombines TRBV19 with TRBJ1-1, with a possible D match to TRBD1 (5 bases). The CDR3 runs 14 residues. Trimming pared 3 bases from V and 4 bases from J, leaving 12 bases between. The germline CDR1 and CDR2 sequences are LNHDA and SQIVND (reference sequence). The CDR3 nucleotides are TGTGCCAGTAGTATCAGGGATTCGAGCACTGAAGCTTTCTTT. Its translation is CASSIRDSSTEAFF.

The chain recombines TRBV7-2 with TRBJ1-1; TRBD1 might be the D (5 bases). V lost 5 bases and J 10 bases, leaving 14 bases between the germline ends. The CDR3 has 12 residues. Looked up from germline, CDR1 is SGHTA and CDR2 is FQGNSA. CDR3 protein: CASSRSRGGAFF. CDR3 sequence (DNA): TGTGCCAGCAGCCGCTCTCGGGGGGGAGCTTTCTTT.

This chain connects TRBV28 to TRBJ2-5; D is perhaps TRBD2 (6 bases). Trimming shortened V by 3 bases and J by 3 bases, and 11 bases separated the two germline ends. This CDR3 has 14 residues. CDR1 and CDR2 from the germline V gene are MDHEN and SYDVKM. The DNA for the CDR3 is TGTGCCAGCAGTTTTGGAGGGCAGGAAGAGACCCAGTACTTC. Protein: CASSFGGQEETQYF.

This clone is a singleton in its sample. This chain connects TRBV6-5 to TRBJ2-3, with a weak D call TRBD2 (6 bases). This CDR3 comprises 14 residues. Germline V gene lookup returns CDR1 MNHEY and CDR2 SVGAGI. Trimming removed 2 bases from V and 0 bases from J, with 6 bases in between. The CDR3: CASSYGGSTDTQYF. As DNA, the CDR3 is TGTGCCAGCAGTTACGGGGGGAGCACAGATACGCAGTATTTT.

The chain employs TRBV9 and TRBJ2-6, with 13 bases matching TRBD2. CDR3 length equals 17 residues. V dropped 3 bases and J dropped 2; count of bases not matched to a gene: 2. Germline CDR1 and CDR2: SGDLS and YYNGEE. CDR3 bases: TGTGCCAGCAGCGCCGGGACTAGCGGGACTGGGGCCAACGTCCTGACTTTC. Its protein is CASSAGTSGTGANVLTF.

The gene calls are TRBV7-9 and TRBJ1-3, with 7 bases aligning to TRBD1. The ends lost 3 bases at V and 0 bases at J; junction bases unmatched: 8. The CDR3 is made up of 17 amino acids. Looked up from germline, CDR1 is SEHNR and CDR2 is FQNEAQ (reference sequence). DNA for the CDR3: TGTGCCAGCAGCTTCACCGGGACAGTTGTCTCTGGAAACACCATATATTTT. This sequence encodes CASSFTGTVVSGNTIYF. Supplemented by reference TRBV7-9 and TRBJ1-3, the full variable domain reads DTGVSQNPRHKITKRGQNVTFRCDPISEHNRLYWYRQTLGQGPEFLTYFQNEAQLEKSRLLSDRFSAERPKGSFSTLEIQRTEQGDSAMYLCASSFTGTVVSGNTIYFGEGSWLTVV.